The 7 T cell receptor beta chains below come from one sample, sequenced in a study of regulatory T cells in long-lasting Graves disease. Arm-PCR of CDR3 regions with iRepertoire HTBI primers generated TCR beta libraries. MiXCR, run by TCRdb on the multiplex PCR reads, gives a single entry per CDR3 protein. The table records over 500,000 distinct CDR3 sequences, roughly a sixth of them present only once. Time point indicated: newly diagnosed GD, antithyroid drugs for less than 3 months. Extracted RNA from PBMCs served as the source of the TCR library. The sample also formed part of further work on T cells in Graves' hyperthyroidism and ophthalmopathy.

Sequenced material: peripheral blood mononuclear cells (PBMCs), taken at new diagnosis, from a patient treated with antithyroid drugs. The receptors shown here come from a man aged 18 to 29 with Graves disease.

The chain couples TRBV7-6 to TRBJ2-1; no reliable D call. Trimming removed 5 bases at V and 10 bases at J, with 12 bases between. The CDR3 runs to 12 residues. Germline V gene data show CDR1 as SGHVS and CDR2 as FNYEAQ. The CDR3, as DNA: TGTGCCAGCAGCCCCGGGTTCTCCGAGCAGTTCTTC. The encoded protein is CASSPGFSEQFF.

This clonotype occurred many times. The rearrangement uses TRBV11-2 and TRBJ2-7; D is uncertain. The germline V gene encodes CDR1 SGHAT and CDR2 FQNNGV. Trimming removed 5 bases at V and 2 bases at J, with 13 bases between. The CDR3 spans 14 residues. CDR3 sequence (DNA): TGTGCCAGCAGCAAAGGACGCTCGACCTACGAGCAGTACTTC. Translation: CASSKGRSTYEQYF.

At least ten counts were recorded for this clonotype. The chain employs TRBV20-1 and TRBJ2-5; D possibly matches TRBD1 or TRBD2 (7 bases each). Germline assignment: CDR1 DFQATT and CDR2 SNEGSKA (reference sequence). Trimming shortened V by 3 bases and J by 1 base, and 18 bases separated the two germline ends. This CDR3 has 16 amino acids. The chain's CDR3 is CSASFRWEGAQETQYF. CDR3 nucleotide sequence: TGCAGTGCTAGTTTCAGGTGGGAGGGGGCCCAAGAGACCCAGTACTTC.

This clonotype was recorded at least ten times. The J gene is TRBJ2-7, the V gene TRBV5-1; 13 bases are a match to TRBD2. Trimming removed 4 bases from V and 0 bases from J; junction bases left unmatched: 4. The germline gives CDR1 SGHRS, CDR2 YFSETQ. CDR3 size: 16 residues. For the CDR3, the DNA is TGCGCCAGCAGCCCGGGACTAGCGGGGCTCTCCTACGAGCAGTACTTC. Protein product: CASSPGLAGLSYEQYF.

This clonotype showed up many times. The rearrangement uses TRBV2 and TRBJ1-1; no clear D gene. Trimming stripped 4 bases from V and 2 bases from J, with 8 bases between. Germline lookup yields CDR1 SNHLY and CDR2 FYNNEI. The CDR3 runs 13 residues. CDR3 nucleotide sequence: TGTGCCAGCAGTGGGGATTACAACACTGAAGCTTTCTTT. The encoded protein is CASSGDYNTEAFF. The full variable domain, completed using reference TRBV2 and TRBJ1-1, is EPEVTQTPSHQVTQMGQEVILRCVPISNHLYFYWYRQILGQKVEFLVSFYNNEISEKSEIFDDQFSVERPDGSNFTLKIRSTKLEDSAMYFCASSGDYNTEAFFGQGTRLTVV.

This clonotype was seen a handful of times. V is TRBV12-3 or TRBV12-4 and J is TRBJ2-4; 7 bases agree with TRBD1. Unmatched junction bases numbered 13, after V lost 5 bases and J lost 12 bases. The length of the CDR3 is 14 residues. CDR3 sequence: CASSPRGGEASQYF. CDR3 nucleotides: TGTGCCAGCAGTCCGCGAGGGGGCGAGGCGAGTCAGTACTTC.

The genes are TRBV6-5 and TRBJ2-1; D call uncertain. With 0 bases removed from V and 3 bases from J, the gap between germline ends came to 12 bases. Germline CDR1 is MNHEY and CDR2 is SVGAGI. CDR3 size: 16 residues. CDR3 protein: CASSYSARVGYNEQFF. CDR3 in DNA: TGTGCCAGCAGTTACTCAGCCCGGGTTGGCTACAATGAGCAGTTCTTC.